This T cell receptor beta chain was documented in a study of cytomegalovirus exposure and HLA in healthy donors. About the research overall: A subsequent analysis reported that the roughly 120 validation repertoires were produced on the same platform that had also been used for the roughly 670 first-cohort repertoires.

Repertoires were generated with immunoSEQ multiplex PCR, while TCRdb's copy carries only in-frame clones and drops some. The sample consists of hundreds of thousands of clones, around nine tenths of them appearing once. This clone was counted a single time. Material: PBMCs. The TCR comes from a woman aged 18-29 years in good health and CMV-seropositive.

The CDR3 loop reads CASSESTMLNTEAFF. The DNA of the CDR3 is TGTGCCAGCAGTGAAAGCACCATGCTAAACACTGAAGCTTTCTTT. The chain recombines TRBV6-1 with TRBJ1-1; unclear D gene. The CDR3 is 15 residues long. V was clipped by 2 bases and J by 2 bases, with 12 bases between them. The germline V gene encodes CDR1 MNHNS and CDR2 SASEGT.